This entry concerns a single TCR beta chain. The data are from a study of T cell changes during pregnancy in multiple sclerosis. Libraries were prepared by immunoSEQ multiplex PCR; TCRdb keeps only in-frame clonotypes and omits some of them. The repertoire includes 35,000 to 50,000 clones, 84% of them detected once, and 0.55% to 0.75% sits in the top ten. The CDR3 totals 13 residues. After removal of 3 bases from V and 4 bases from J, the junction contained 3 bases not matched to a gene. Germline assignment: CDR1 SGHRS and CDR2 YFSETQ. The chain carries TRBV5-1 and TRBJ1-2; TRBD1 matches 7 bases. This receptor was obtained from a female donor with multiple sclerosis, enrolled in a pregnancy study. This sample comprised CD4+ T cells from peripheral blood mononuclear cells, obtained before pregnancy. CDR3 DNA: TGCGCCAGCAGCTCGACAGGGTCCTATGGCTACACCTTC. This codes for CASSSTGSYGYTF. Complete variable domain (other parts from reference TRBV5-1 and TRBJ1-2): KAGVTQTPRYLIKTRGQQVTLSCSPISGHRSVSWYQQTPGQGLQFLFEYFSETQRNKGNFPGRFSGRQFSNSRSEMNVSTLELGDSALYLCASSSTGSYGYTFGSGTRLTVV.